This record covers a single T cell receptor (beta chain). Its specific antigen is unknown. One base away there is no much larger clone; base qualities are not given. The cohort comprised around 690 healthy bone marrow donors. At the time of sampling, all cohort members were nominally healthy, though unrecorded immune exposures were likely present. The donor was CMV seronegative and belonged to the group of approximately 320 seronegative cohort members. A peripheral blood sample was provided by each donor, and peripheral blood mononuclear cells were used for TCR beta sequencing. Genomic DNA extraction from the blood cell samples was performed with the Qiagen DNeasy Blood Extraction Kit. CDR1 and CDR2 are read off the germline V gene as SGHAT and FQNNGV. V ends up 2 bases short and J 3 bases short, with an unmatched junction base count of 6. The cysteine opens and the phenylalanine closes a CDR3 of 16 amino acids. Only CDR3 DNA remains: 48 bases, in frame from the first base.

Library creation used the immunoSEQ multiplex PCR assay. For the multiplex PCR, a mixture combining 60 forward primers for TCR Vbeta segments and 13 reverse primers for TCR Jbeta segments was used. The CDR3 region of rearranged TCR beta genes was amplified from genomic DNA by a multiplex PCR assay. The amplified TCR beta libraries were sequenced on the Illumina HiSeq System as 87-base-pair reads. In the paper's pipeline: A later analysis counted approximately 76 million unique TCR beta chains across the approximately 700 repertoires, and some 12 million of these chains were shared by at least two donors. A nearest-neighbor algorithm error-corrected the raw reads and collapsed the reads into unique sequences, merging closely related sequences to remove PCR and sequencing errors. V, D and J gene segments were assigned by aligning CDR3 sequences to IMGT reference sequences. Each retained sequence needed at least a six-nucleotide match to both a V gene segment and a J gene segment. A rearrangement was called productive if the CDR3 had no stop codons and remained in frame with V and J, and every other rearrangement was called non-productive. Following IMGT convention, CDR3 was defined as the stretch from the second conserved V-encoded cysteine to the conserved J-encoded phenylalanine. The earlier analysis of some 600 of the donors excluded sequences that lacked an unambiguous match to a single V gene segment. An earlier analysis of 587 of the donors classified V segments as functional when productive rearrangements were above 56.7% and as segregating when the standard deviation between donors was above 5%. A statistical classification framework was built to diagnose cytomegalovirus status from the catalog of TCR beta chain sequences. V and J gene assignment, in a later analysis, came from comparing TCR nucleotide sequences with IMGT/GENE-DB human TR gene sequences. Using the TCRdist pipeline, a later analysis assigned CDR3 sequences along with most-parsimonious VDJ recombination scenarios. In a later analysis, each TCR beta chain was defined by its CDR3 amino acid sequence together with its V-gene family, and reads without a unique V-gene family were excluded. A later analysis removed 450 to 600 highly shared, low-generation-probability nucleotide sequences to deal with suspected cross-contamination and a sequencing artifact. In a later analysis, a clonal expansion index was calculated for each public chain from normalized within-repertoire ranks of inferred template counts. In a later analysis, generation probabilities were computed with a VDJ recombination model fitted to out-of-frame rearrangements, and the resulting probabilities were checked against IGoR. In a later analysis, TCR-TCR, TCR-HLA and TCR-CMV co-occurrence was scored with hypergeometric tests, and a repertoire-size bias correction was applied to TCR pairs. A later analysis estimated false discovery rates by permuting HLA or CMV assignments 20 times. In a later analysis, co-occurring TCRs were grouped using DBSCAN, with TCRdist sequence similarity added in when clustering inside HLA-allele-positive subsets. Repertoires with fewer than 30,000 or more than 120,000 public chains were left out of co-occurrence clustering, as were four to six repertoires with anomalous nucleotide sharing. What TCRdb holds here is the immuneACCESS table cut down to in-frame rearrangements. Part of the clones is not present; checked against another copy, under half of the missing clones reflect an unresolved V gene, and the others are unexplained. For V, J and clone size, that table is used; D and trimming come from the DNA. The sample profile shows about 90,000 clones; roughly 80% of them were found once. The ten largest clones take up around 1.9% of the sample.

This sample was included in a study of cytomegalovirus exposure and HLA in healthy donors (dated 2017 in TCRdb). In the study overall: An earlier analysis of approximately 640 of the donors reported 250 to 300 Gb of sequence data and 100 million to 130 million unique TCR beta sequences from some 180 million T cells. Across 398 genotyped donors of the cohort, an average of about 220,000 unique TCR beta nucleotide sequences per donor were sequenced, and 15% to 20% of those sequences were non-productive. Besides the first cohort of some 670 subjects, a separate validation cohort made up of 120 different subjects was used. All discovery cohort repertoires had been generated on a single sequencing platform. An earlier analysis of roughly 600 of the donors used high-throughput TCR beta sequencing to judge whether each TCR beta V gene segment behaved as functional or pseudogenic. A later genetic analysis took genome-wide SNP genotypes for about three fifths of the roughly 700 donors and used that subset as a discovery cohort. In a later analysis, previously published TCR beta repertoires from more than 500 donors were re-analyzed and high-resolution HLA genotyping was added so that TCR occurrence patterns could be studied. The number of typed donors differed by locus: 629-630 for A, B, C, DRB1 and DQB1; 500 to 550 for DQA1; 606 for DPA1; and about 470 for DPB1. Roughly 290 gigabases of sequencing data and around 90 million unique TCR sequences made up an early release that covered approximately 620 HLA-typed donors. Donor age, sex, ethnicity and CMV serostatus were compiled alongside the repertoire data. Among the roughly 400 genotyped donors, around 81% belonged to the genetic ancestry cluster associated with self-reported Caucasian donors. The later analysis used no new phenotypic data to find candidate immune exposures, relying instead on TCR beta sequences and their occurrence across donors. Both class I and class II loci were covered by HLA typing, at four-digit resolution. A few DR-DQ haplotypes were handled as single units for association and clustering because linkage in the cohort was strong. The aim of the study was to test whether cataloging public T cell receptors could identify signatures of past pathogen exposure. Using immunosequencing, the study profiled T cell repertoires from 666 subjects and related those repertoires to cytomegalovirus serostatus. The study combined high-throughput TCR immunosequencing, statistical association of individual TCRs with disease status, and machine learning to predict cytomegalovirus infection status. General conclusions and limits of the study: The presence/absence analyses assumed that sequencing depth was roughly uniform across donors, and that assumption may not be true. The study listed 150 to 200 TCR beta chains as associated with cytomegalovirus. A later analysis found that most CMV-associated TCR beta chains appeared HLA-restricted, with HLA associations seemingly driven largely by CMV exposure. The sequencing pipeline was judged likely to have produced a cluster of highly shared sequence variants as a technical artifact. The earlier analysis of 587 of the donors excluded approximately 17 rarely observed V segments, including chromosome 9 orphons, because counts were too low. Most TCR sequences were seen in very few donors, while some public TCRs were found in many individuals. The authors suggested that the approach could potentially be extended to other disease states and immunological phenotypes. The only immune exposure information available for the cohort was CMV serostatus. In both the original and validation cohorts, the classifier was reported to diagnose cytomegalovirus status with high specificity and sensitivity. A later genetic analysis associated a missense DCLRE1C variant with V-gene and J-gene trimming of TCR beta chains, and an independent cohort replicated the association. Linkage disequilibrium might explain the correlated functional status among segregating V segments, but an unknown experimental factor could not be excluded. A further reported finding was that TCR beta sequences accurately predicted the HLA-A and HLA-B alleles for most subjects in the first cohort. Compared with equally common non-associated chains, HLA-associated TCR beta chains in a later analysis were more clonally expanded and had lower generation probabilities. Some IMGT-functional V segments, including TRBV6-2 and TRBV6-3, could not be told apart with the 87-base-pair reads, so those segments were excluded. In an earlier analysis of several hundred of the donors, most TCR beta V segments were observed in productive rearrangements about 87% or about 30% of the time, broadly matching IMGT annotations. In a later analysis, some 18,000 TCR beta sequences were associated with specific HLA alleles at a false discovery rate of 0.05. Assigning TCR associations to individual alleles was difficult when HLA alleles, especially DR and DQ, strongly co-occurred. HLA typing was unavailable for some donors at each locus, so association tests used only the typed subset. A later analysis found that TCR association rates varied across HLA loci, with DRB1 alleles showing the most associated TCRs and HLA-C alleles the fewest. In a later genetic analysis, fewer N-insertions in productive TCRs were reported among donors in an Asian-associated ancestry cluster than the roughly 640-donor mean. This cohort had only TCR beta chains sequenced, and the lack of alpha or paired-chain data limited which features could be detected. In vitro tests confirmed that three of the cytomegalovirus-associated TCR beta chains recognize cytomegalovirus antigens. In a later analysis, several top co-occurrence clusters were reported to appear linked to parvovirus B19, influenza, CMV and Epstein-Barr virus.

The clonotype was recovered from a man in his late teens or twenties in good health and CMV-seronegative. Rearrangement joined TRBV11-2 to TRBJ1-3; a stretch of 8 junction bases matches TRBD1. The specimen was PBMCs. The CDR3 protein: CASSLIFDRGGNTIYF. The DNA sequence reads TGTGCCAGCAGCTTAATTTTCGACAGGGGTGGAAACACCATATATTTT.